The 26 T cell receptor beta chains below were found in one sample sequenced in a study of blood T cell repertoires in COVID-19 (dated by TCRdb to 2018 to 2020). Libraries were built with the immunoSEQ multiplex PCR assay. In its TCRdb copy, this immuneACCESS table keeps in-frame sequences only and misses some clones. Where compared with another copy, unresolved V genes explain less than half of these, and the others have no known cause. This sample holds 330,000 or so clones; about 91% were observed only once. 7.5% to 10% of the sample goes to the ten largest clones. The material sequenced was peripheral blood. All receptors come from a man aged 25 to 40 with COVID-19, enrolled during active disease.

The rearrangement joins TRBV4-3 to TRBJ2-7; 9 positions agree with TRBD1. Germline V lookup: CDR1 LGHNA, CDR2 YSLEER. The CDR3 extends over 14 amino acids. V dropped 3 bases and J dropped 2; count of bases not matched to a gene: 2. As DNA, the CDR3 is TGCGCCAGCAGCCACGGGACAGGGACCTACGAGCAGTACTTC. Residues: CASSHGTGTYEQYF.

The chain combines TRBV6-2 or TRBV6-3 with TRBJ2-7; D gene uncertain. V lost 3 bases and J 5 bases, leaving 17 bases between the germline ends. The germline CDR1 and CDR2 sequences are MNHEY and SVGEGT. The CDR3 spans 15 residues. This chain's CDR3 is CASSYIPTYGDEQYF. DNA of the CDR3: TGTGCCAGCAGTTATATCCCCACTTACGGAGACGAGCAGTACTTC.

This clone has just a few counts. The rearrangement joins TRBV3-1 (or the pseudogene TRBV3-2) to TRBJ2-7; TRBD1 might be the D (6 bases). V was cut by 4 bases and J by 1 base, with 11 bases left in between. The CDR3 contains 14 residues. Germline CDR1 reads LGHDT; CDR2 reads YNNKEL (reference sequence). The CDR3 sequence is CASSLGQYSYEQYF. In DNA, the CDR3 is TGTGCCAGCAGCCTAGGACAGTATTCCTACGAGCAGTACTTC.

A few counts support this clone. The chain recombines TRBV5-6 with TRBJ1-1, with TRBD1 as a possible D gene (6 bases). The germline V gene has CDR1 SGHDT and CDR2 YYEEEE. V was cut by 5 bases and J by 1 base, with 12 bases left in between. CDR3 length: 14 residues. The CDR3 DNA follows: TGTGCCAGCAGAGCAGGGGTTCGGAACACTGAAGCTTTCTTT. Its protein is CASRAGVRNTEAFF.

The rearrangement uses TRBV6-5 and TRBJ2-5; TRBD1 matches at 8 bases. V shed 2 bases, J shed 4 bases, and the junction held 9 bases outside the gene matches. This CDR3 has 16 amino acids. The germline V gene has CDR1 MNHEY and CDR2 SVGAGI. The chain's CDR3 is CASSYGTGVLSETQYF. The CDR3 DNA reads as TGTGCCAGCAGTTACGGGACAGGTGTCTTGTCAGAGACCCAGTACTTC.

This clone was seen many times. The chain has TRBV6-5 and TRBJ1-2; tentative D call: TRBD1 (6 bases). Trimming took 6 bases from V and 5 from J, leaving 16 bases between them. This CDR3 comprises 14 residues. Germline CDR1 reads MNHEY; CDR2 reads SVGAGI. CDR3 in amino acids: CASSHRERGYGYTF. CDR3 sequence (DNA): TGTGCCAGCAGCCACAGGGAGAGGGGGTATGGCTACACCTTC.

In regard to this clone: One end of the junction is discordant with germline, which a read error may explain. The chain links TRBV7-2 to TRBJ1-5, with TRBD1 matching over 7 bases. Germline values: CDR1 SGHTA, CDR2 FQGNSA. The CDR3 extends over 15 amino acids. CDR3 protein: CASSFNRGDNQSQHF. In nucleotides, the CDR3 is TGTGCCAGCAGCTTCAACAGGGGAGACAATCAGTCCCAGCATTTT.

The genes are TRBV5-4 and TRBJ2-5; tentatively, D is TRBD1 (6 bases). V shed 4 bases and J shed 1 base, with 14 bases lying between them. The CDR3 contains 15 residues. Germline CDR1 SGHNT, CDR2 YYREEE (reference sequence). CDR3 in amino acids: CASSDSSTGQETQYF. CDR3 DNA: TGTGCCAGCAGCGACTCCTCGACAGGCCAAGAGACCCAGTACTTC.

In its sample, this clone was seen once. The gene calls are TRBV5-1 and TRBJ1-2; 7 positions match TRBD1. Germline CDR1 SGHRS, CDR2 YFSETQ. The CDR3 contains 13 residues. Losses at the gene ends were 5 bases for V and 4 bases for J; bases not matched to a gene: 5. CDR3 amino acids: CASRSEGAYGYTF. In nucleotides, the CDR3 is TGCGCCAGCAGATCGGAGGGGGCCTATGGCTACACCTTC.

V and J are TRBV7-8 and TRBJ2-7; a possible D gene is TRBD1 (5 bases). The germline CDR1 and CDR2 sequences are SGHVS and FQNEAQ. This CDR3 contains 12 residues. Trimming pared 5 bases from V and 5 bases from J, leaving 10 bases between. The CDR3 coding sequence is TGTGCCAGCAGCCCGACAGAGGACGAGCAGTACTTC. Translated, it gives CASSPTEDEQYF.

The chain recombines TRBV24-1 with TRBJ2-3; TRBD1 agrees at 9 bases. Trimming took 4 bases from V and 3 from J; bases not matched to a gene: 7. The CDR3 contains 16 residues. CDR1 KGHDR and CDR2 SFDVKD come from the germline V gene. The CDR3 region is CATSDPGQGRTDTQYF. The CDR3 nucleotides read TGTGCCACCAGTGACCCCGGACAGGGGAGGACAGATACGCAGTATTTT.

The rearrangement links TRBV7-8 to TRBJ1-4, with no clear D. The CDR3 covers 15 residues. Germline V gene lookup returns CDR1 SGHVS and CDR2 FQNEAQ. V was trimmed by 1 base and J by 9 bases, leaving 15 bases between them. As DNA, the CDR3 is TGTGCCAGCAGCTTAGGATGGGAGGCGGGGAAAAAACTGTTTTTT. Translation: CASSLGWEAGKKLFF.

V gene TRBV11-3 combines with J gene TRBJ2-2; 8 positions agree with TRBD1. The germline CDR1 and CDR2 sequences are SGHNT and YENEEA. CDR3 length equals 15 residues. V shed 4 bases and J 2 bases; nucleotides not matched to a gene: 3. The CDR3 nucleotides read TGTGCCAGCAGCTCGGACAGGGAAAACACCGGGGAGCTGTTTTTT. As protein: CASSSDRENTGELFF.

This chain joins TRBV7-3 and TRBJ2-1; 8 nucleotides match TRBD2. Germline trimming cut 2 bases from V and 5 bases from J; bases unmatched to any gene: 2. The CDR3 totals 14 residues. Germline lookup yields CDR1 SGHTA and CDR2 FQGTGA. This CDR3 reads CASSLDSGDNEQFF. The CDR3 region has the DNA TGTGCCAGCAGCTTAGATAGCGGGGACAATGAGCAGTTCTTC.

CDR3 in amino acids: CASSLQVSGRNEQFF. In DNA form, the CDR3 reads TGTGCCAGCAGTTTACAGGTTAGCGGGAGGAATGAGCAGTTCTTC. The chain has TRBV27 and TRBJ2-1; 10 bases fit TRBD2. V gave up 2 bases and J gave up 7 bases; unmatched junction bases: 5. Germline V gene data show CDR1 as MNHEY and CDR2 as SMNVEV (reference sequence). This CDR3 contains 15 residues.

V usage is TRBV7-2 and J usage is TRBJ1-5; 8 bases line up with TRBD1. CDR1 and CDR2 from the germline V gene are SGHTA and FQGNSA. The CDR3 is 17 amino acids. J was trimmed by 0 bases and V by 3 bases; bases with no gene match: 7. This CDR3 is CASSFGQGVGSNQPQHF. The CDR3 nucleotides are TGTGCCAGCAGCTTTGGACAGGGCGTCGGTAGCAATCAGCCCCAGCATTTT.

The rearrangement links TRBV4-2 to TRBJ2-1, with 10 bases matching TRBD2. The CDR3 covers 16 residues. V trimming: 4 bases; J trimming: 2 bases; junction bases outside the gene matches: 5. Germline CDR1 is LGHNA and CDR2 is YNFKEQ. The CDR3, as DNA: TGTGCCAGCAGCCCTAAAGCGGGAGGGCCCTACAATGAGCAGTTCTTC. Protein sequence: CASSPKAGGPYNEQFF.

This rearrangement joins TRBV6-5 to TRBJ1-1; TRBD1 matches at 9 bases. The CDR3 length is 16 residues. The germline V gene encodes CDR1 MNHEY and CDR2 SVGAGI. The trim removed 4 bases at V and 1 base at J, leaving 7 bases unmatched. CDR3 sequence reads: CASSLVPGQGNTEAFF. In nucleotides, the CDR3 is TGTGCCAGCAGTTTGGTACCGGGACAGGGGAACACTGAAGCTTTCTTT.

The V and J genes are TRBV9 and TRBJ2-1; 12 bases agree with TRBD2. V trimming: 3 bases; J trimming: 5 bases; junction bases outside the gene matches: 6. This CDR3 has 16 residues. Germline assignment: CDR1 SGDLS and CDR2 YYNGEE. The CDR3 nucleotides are TGTGCCAGCAGCGCTGGCCGGACTAGCGGGGACAATGAGCAGTTCTTC. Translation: CASSAGRTSGDNEQFF.

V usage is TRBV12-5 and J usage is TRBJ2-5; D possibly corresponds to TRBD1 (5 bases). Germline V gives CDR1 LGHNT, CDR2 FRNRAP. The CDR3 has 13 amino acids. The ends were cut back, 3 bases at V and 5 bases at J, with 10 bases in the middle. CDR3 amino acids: CASGFTGGETQYF. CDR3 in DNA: TGTGCTAGTGGTTTTACAGGCGGCGAGACCCAGTACTTC. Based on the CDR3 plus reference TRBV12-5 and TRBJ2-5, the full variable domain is DARVTQTPRHKVTEMGQEVTMRCQPILGHNTVFWYRQTMMQGLELLAYFRNRAPLDDSGMPKDRFSAEMPDATLATLKIQPSEPRDSAVYFCASGFTGGETQYFGPGTRLLVL.

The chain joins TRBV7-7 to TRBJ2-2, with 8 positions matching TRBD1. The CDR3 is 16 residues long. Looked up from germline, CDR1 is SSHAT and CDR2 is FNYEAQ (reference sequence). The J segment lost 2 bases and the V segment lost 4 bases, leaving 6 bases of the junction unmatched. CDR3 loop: CASSSPDRVNTGELFF. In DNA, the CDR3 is TGTGCCAGCAGCTCCCCGGACAGGGTAAACACCGGGGAGCTGTTTTTT.

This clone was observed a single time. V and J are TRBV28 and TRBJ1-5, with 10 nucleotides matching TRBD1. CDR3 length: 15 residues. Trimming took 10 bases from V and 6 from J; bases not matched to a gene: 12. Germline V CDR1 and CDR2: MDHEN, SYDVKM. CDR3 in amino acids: CATHLTGGAPQPQHF. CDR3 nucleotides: TGTGCCACCCATTTGACAGGGGGCGCACCTCAGCCCCAGCATTTT.

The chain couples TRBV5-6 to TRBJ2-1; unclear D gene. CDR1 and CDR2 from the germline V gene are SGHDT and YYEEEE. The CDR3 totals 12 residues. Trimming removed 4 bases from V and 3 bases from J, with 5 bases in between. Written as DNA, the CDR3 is TGTGCCAGCAGCGAGGACTACAATGAGCAGTTCTTC. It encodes CASSEDYNEQFF.

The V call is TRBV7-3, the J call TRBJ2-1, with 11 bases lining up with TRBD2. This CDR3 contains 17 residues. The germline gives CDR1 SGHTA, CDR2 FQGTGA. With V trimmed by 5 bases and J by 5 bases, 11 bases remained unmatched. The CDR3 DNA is TGTGCCAGCAGCCCGTTATTAGGGACTAGCGGAAACAATGAGCAGTTCTTC. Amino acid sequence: CASSPLLGTSGNNEQFF.

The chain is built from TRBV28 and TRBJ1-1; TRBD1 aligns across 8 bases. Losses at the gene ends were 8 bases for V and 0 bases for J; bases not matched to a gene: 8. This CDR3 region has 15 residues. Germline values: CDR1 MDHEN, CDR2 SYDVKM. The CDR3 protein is CASQAQGAVNTEAFF. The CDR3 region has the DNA TGTGCCAGCCAAGCTCAGGGGGCTGTGAACACTGAAGCTTTCTTT.

CDR3 loop: CASSFPGGALHTGELFF. In DNA form, the CDR3 reads TGTGCCAGTAGTTTCCCGGGAGGGGCCCTACACACCGGGGAGCTGTTTTTT. V and J are TRBV19 and TRBJ2-2; 8 nucleotides line up with TRBD2. The CDR3 sequence is 17 residues long. From germline, CDR1 is LNHDA and CDR2 SQIVND (reference sequence). With V trimmed by 5 bases and J by 3 bases, 11 bases remained unmatched. Full variable domain (rest looked up from reference TRBV19 and TRBJ2-2): DGGITQSPKYLFRKEGQNVTLSCEQNLNHDAMYWYRQDPGQGLRLIYYSQIVNDFQKGDIAEGYSVSREKKESFPLTVTSAQKNPTAFYLCASSFPGGALHTGELFFGEGSRLTVL.